The clone carrying this T cell receptor beta chain showed up just a few times. This sample is drawn from a study of blood T cell repertoires in COVID-19. Produced via immunoSEQ multiplex PCR; TCRdb's table is partial and in-frame only. This table has 90,000 to 110,000 clones, about three quarters appearing once. Germline V lookup: CDR1 SGDLS, CDR2 YYNGEE. Trimming pared 7 bases from V and 6 bases from J, leaving 7 bases between. The CDR3 runs to 10 residues. Sequenced material: peripheral blood. The chain links TRBV9 to TRBJ1-2; D gene ambiguous. This receptor was obtained from a human donor in a cohort sampled during active or convalescent COVID-19. CDR3 DNA: TGTGCCAGCGGAGCGAATGGCTACACCTTC. It specifies CASGANGYTF.